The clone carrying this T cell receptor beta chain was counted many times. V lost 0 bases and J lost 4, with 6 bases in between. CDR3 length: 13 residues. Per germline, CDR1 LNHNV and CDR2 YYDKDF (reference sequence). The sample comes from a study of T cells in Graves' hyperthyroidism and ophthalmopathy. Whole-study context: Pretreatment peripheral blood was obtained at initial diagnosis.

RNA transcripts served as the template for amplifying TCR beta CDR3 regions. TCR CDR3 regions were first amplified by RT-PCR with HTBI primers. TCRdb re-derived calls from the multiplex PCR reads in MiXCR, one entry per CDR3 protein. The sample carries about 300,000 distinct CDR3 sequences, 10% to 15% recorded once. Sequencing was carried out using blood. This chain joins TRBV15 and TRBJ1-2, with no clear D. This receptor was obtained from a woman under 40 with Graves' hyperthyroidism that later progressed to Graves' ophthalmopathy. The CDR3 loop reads CATSRDPAYGYTF. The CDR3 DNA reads TGTGCCACCAGCAGAGATCCCGCCTATGGCTACACCTTC.